The clone carrying this T cell receptor beta chain showed up just a few times. The antigen remains undetermined. This sample stems from a study of regulatory T cells in long-lasting Graves disease. Study-wide background: Graves' patients with a new diagnosis had received antithyroid drugs under 3 months. Notes on the study in general: Newly diagnosed Graves' patients exceeded persistent ones in TCR diversity. Persistent disease favored TRBV28, TRBJ1-2 and TRBJ2-5.

Libraries of TCR beta came from iRepertoire HTBI primers plus Arm-PCR of CDR3 regions. TCRdb independently ran MiXCR on the multiplex PCR reads; one entry per CDR3 protein. The table has approximately 460,000 distinct CDR3 sequences, 15% to 20% seen once. V was shortened by 4 bases and J by 2 bases, with 9 bases between the two germline ends. The germline V gene encodes CDR1 LNHDA and CDR2 SQIVND (reference sequence). This CDR3 is 14 amino acids long. The sample's time point: newly diagnosed GD, antithyroid drugs for less than 3 months. Isolated PBMC RNA provided the starting material for the TCR library. A peripheral blood sample, 8 to 10 milliliters in volume, was drawn into EDTA tubes. The same data also contributed to another study, on T cells in Graves' hyperthyroidism and ophthalmopathy.

The sample here was peripheral blood mononuclear cells (PBMCs), taken at new diagnosis, from a patient treated with antithyroid drugs. This TCR was sampled from a woman in her twenties or thirties with Graves disease. V is TRBV19 and J is TRBJ1-3; D is unresolved. CDR3 sequence reads: CASSRGITGNTIYF. Written as DNA, the CDR3 is TGTGCCAGTAGTAGAGGGATTACTGGAAACACCATATATTTT. Together with reference TRBV19 and TRBJ1-3, the CDR3 gives the full variable domain: DGGITQSPKYLFRKEGQNVTLSCEQNLNHDAMYWYRQDPGQGLRLIYYSQIVNDFQKGDIAEGYSVSREKKESFPLTVTSAQKNPTAFYLCASSRGITGNTIYFGEGSWLTVV.